This T cell receptor (beta chain) was documented in a study of tumor-infiltrating lymphocytes in localized non-small cell lung cancer. Study outcomes and limitations: T-cell fraction did not differ between immunotypes IM1 and IM2. TCR sequencing covered a subset of patients with enough tissue.

Worth noting for this clone: No antigen is known for it.

Here immunoSEQ multiplex PCR was the method, and the copy in TCRdb shows in-frame clones only, minus some. The sample shows about 16,000 clones, around two thirds of them seen only once. Trimming at V came to 2 bases and at J to 4 bases, leaving 8 bases not matched to a gene. The CDR3 is 17 residues long. Germline assignment: CDR1 LGHNT and CDR2 FRNRAP. Material: lung tumor tissue. This rearrangement joins TRBV12-5 to TRBJ2-2; 9 nucleotides line up with TRBD1. The origin of this receptor is a human donor with non-small cell lung cancer. The CDR3 coding sequence is TGTGCTAGTGGTTTGTTGGGACAGGGTGTTGCCACCGGGGAGCTGTTTTTT. Its protein product is CASGLLGQGVATGELFF.